This T cell receptor beta chain derives from a study of PD-1 blockade in classical Hodgkin lymphoma. Notes on the study in general: A significant rise in TCR diversity by C4D1 was seen for CD4+ but not CD8+ cells. The drivers behind the repertoire differences, possibly disease activity or prior therapy, remain undefined. Reports indicated that newly diagnosed patients had lower baseline TCR diversity than healthy donors did.

TCRdb's table, derived via immunoSEQ multiplex PCR, lists solely in-frame clones and lacks some. This sample has roughly 30,000 clones, with about 80% found just once. With 7 bases clipped from V and 3 bases from J, the junction kept 6 bases outside the gene matches. The CDR3 loop spans 15 amino acids. Germline values: CDR1 WNHNN, CDR2 SYGVQD (reference sequence). This clone has more than one count but fewer than ten. Its antigen is not identified. Time point given: cycle 4 day 1 (C4D1), after more than 5 weeks of nivolumab. Every patient had relapsed following autologous stem cell transplantation, and cohorts differed in brentuximab vedotin exposure. Thawed PBMCs were the source of CD4+ T cells, purified by magnetic negative selection. Complete response, partial response or progressive disease made up the best responses.

This clonotype originated in a human donor with classical Hodgkin lymphoma. The V call is TRBV10-1, the J call TRBJ2-2; 9 bases are a match to TRBD1. The input for sequencing was CD4+ T cells from blood, taken before the fourth cycle of nivolumab. The CDR3 is CASKSGQGYTGELFF. DNA for the CDR3: TGCGCCAGCAAATCGGGACAGGGATACACCGGGGAGCTGTTTTTT.